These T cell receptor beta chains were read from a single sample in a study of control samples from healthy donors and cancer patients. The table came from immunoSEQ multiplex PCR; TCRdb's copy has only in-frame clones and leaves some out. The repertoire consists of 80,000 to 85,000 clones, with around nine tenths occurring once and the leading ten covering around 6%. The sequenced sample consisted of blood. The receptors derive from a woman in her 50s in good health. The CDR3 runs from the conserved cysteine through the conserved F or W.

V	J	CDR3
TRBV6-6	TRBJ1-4	CASSSLTGRGEKLFF
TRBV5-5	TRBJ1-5	CASSFRPGTTNQPQHF
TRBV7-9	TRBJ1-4	CASSLAQGNEKLFF
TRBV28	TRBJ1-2	CASSYRGYGYTF
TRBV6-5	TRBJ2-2	CASTHTNTGELFF
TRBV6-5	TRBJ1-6	CASRVPGRNSPLHF
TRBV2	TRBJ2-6	CASSEGGGAGDVLTF
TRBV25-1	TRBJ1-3	CASSEGQPGNTIYF
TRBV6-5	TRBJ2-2	CASRRGTGELFF
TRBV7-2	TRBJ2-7	CASSLVVGQGHEQYF
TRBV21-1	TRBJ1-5	CASSKVRRGVNQPQHF
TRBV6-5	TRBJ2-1	CASAETGTIDNEQFF
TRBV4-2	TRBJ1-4	CASSQSGEKLFF